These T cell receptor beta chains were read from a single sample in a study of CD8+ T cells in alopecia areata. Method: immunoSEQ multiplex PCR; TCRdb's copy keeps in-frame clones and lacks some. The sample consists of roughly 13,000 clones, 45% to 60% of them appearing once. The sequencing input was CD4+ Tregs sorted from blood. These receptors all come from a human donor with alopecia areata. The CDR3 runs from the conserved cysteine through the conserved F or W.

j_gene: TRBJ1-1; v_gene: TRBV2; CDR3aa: CASRADISTEAFF
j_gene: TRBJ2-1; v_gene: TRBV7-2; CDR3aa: CASSAPGPSYNEQFF
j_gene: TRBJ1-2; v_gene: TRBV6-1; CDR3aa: CASRGQGQAYGYTF
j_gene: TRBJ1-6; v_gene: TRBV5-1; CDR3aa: CASSSGDNSPLHF
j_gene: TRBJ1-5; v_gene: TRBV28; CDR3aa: CASSAGGGDQPQHF
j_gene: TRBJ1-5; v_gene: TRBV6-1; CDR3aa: CASSEGTGGGQPQHF
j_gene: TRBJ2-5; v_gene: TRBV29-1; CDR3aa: CSVEVSSVAGGPETQYF
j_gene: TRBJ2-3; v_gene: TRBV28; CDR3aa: CASSLPTTDTQYF
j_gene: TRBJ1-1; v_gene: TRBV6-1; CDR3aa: CASSDVGKLAFF
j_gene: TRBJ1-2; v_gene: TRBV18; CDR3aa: CASSPSWRDGGYTF
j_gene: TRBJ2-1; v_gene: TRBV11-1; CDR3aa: CASSLESGRVLYNEQFF
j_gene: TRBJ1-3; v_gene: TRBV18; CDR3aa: CASSPLRGGATGNTIYF
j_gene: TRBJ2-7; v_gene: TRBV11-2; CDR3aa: CASSLDQPRGALFYEQYF
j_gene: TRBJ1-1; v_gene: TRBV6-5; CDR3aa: CASSYSNFPGTGRAFF
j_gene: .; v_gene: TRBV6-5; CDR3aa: CASSSRGFPYEQYF
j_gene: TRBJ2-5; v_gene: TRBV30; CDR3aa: CALGGGTGETQYF
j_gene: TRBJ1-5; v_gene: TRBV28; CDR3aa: CASSWTERWGYSNQPQHF
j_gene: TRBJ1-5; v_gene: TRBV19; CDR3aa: CASMDRAYQPQHF
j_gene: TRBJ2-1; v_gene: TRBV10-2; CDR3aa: CASRGGLAGGEQFF
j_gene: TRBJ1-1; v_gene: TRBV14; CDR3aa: CASSQRAGAFF
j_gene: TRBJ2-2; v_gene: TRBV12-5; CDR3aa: CASGLSSGPTGELFF
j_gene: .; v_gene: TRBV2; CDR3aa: CASSEQPWYEQYF
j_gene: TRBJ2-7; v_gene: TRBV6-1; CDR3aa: CATTPSLPTYEQYF
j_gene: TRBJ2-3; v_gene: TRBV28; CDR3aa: CANRDRNTDTQYF
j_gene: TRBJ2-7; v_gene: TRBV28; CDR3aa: CASRTPFLAGDEYEQYF
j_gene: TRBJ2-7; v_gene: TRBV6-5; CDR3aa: CASSHMDRALYEQYF
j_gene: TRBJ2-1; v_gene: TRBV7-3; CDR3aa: CASSPTDYSYNEQFF
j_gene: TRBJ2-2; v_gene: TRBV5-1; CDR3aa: CASKGLEGPGELFF
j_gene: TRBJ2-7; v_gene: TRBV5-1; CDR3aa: CASSLASHGVYEQYF
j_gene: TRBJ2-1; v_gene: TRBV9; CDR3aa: CASGGLEKINEQFF
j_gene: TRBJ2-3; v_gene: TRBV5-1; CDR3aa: CASSLRTGGVNTDTQYF
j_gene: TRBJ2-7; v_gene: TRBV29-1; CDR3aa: CSNIRDSYEQYF
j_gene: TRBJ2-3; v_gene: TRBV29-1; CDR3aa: CSVERWIERTDTQYF
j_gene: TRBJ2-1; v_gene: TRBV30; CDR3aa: CAVAGVDEQFF
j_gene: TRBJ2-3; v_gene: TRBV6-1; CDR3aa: CASSRIGVDTQYF
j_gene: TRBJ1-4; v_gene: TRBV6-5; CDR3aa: CASSANRVANEKLFF
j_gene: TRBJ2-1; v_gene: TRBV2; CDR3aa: CASGDLIGMAGIEQFF
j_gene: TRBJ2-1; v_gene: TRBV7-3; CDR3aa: CASSLGGESYNEQFF
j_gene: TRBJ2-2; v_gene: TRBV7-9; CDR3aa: CATGQRTGELFF
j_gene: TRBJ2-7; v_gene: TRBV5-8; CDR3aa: CASSLGQGSSYEQYF
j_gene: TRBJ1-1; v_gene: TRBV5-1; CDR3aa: CASSFGAANTEAFF
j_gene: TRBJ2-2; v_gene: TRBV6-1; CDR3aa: CAGLQGWVGELFF
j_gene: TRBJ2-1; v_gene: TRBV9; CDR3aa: CASSEYTRDQQFF
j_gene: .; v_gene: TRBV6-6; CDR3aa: CASSRLGYEQYF
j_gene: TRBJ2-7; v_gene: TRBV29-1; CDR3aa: CSGTGGHEQYF
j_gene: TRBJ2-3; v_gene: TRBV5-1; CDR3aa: CASSLLDRDGDTQYF
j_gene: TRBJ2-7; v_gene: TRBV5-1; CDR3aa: CASSPALAGVSYEQYF
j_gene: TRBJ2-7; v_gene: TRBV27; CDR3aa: CASSLFFMAGRTSYEQYF
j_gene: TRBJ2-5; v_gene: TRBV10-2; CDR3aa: CASSAGLQETQYF
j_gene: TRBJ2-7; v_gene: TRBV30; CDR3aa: CAWRGDSPYEQYF
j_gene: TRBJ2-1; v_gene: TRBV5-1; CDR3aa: CASSYRDEQFF
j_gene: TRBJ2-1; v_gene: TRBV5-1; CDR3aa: CASSLVGSRLTYNEQFF
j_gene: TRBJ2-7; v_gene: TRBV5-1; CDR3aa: CASSLGGRIYEQYF
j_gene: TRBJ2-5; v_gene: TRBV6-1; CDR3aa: CASSEDFRVRVTQYF
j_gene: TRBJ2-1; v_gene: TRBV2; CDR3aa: CASSGWTSGNNEQFF
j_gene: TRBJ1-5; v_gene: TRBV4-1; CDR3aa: CASSQVDMGFSNQPQHF
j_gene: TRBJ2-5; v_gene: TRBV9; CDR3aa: CASSVDRRQETQYF
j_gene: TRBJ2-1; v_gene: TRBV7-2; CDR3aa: CASSLVPLAGGPYEQFF
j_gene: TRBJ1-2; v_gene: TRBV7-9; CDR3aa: CASSLGDGFEGYTF